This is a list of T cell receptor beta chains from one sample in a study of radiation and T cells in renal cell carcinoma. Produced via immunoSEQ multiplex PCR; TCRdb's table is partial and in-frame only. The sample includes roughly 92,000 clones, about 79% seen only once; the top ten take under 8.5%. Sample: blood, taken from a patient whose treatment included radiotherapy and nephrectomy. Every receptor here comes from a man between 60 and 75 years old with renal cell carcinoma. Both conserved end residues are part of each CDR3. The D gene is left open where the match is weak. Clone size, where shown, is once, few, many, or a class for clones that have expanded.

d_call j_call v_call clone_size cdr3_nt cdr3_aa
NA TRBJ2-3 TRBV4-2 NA TGTGCCAGCAGCCAAGTGCGGGATCAGGGCACAGATACGCAGTATTTT CASSQVRDQGTDTQYF
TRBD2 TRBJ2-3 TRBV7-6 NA TGTGCCAGCAGCCGCCTCTCTTCGGGAGGCGTGTCAGATACGCAGTATTTT CASSRLSSGGVSDTQYF
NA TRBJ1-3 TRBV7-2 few TGTGCCAGCAGTTCCCCAGGGCTCTCTGGAAACACCATATATTTT CASSSPGLSGNTIYF
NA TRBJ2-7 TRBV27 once TGTGCCAGCAGCGCCGGTGGAGCACGCGAGCAGTACTTC CASSAGGAREQYF
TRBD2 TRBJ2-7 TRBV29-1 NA TGCAGCGTTGCCCCTAGCGGGTCCTACGAGCAGTACTTC CSVAPSGSYEQYF
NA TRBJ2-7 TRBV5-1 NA TGCGCCAGCAGCTTGGCGTGGGGCCCCTACGAGCAGTACTTC CASSLAWGPYEQYF
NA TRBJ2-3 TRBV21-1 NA TGTGCCAGCAGCAATAGCGGGCTGATCGATACGCAGTATTTT CASSNSGLIDTQYF
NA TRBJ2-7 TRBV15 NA TGTGCCACCAGCAGAGAGGGTGGGGGGCCCTCCTACGAGCAGTACTTC CATSREGGGPSYEQYF
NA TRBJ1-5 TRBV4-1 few TGCGCCAGCAGCCAAGGACCCATCTCGAGTCAGCCCCAGCATTTT CASSQGPISSQPQHF
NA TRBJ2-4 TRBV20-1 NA TGCAGCAAGGGGGGAGGGGACATTCAGTACTTC CSKGGGDIQYF
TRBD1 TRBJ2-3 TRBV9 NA TGTGCCAGCAGCGCCTTACCGACAGGGATCGGAGATACGCAGTATTTT CASSALPTGIGDTQYF
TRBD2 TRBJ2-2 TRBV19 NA TGTGCCAGTAGTCAATGGGAGGGCCCTAGCACCGGGGAGCTGTTTTTT CASSQWEGPSTGELFF
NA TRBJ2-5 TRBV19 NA TGTGCCAGTAGCCGGACAGTAACCCGGGAGACCCAGTACTTC CASSRTVTRETQYF
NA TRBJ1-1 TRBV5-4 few TGTGCCAGCAGCTCTACCGAACAGGGCCCCACTGAAGCTTTCTTT CASSSTEQGPTEAFF